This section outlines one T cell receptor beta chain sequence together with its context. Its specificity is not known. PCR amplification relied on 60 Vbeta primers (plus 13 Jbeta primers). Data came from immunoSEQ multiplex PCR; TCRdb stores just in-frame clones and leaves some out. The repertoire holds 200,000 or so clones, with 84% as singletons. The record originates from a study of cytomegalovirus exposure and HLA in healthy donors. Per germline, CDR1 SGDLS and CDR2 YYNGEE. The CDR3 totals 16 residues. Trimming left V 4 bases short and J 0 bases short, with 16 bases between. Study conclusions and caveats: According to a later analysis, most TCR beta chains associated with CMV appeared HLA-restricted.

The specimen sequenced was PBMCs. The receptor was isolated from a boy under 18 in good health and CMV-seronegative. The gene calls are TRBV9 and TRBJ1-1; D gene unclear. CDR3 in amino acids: CASSSGGRVMNTEAFF. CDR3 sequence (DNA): TGTGCCAGCAGCTCCGGTGGGAGGGTGATGAACACTGAAGCTTTCTTT.